The 24 T cell receptor beta chains listed next were all sequenced from one sample in a study of control samples from healthy donors and cancer patients. Profiling relied on immunoSEQ multiplex PCR, and the TCRdb table lists in-frame clones only, not all of them. The sample carries around 59,000 clones, roughly nine tenths recorded once. The source material was PBMCs. The receptors shown here come from a man in his forties with colorectal cancer.

The chain uses TRBV29-1 and TRBJ1-2; D remains unclear. The CDR3 totals 10 residues. Germline CDR1 reads SQVTM; CDR2 reads ANQGSEA. The V end was cut by 4 bases, the J end by 6 bases, with 6 bases between. The CDR3 region is CSVGGDGYTF. In DNA form, the CDR3 reads TGCAGCGTTGGGGGTGATGGCTACACCTTC.

For this clone: It is unclear where the CDR3 begins or ends on the DNA, so no DNA is shown, and the CDR3 is as TCRdb lists it. This chain joins TRBV4-1 and TRBJ1-1. CDR1 MGHRA and CDR2 YSYEKL come from the germline V gene. The CDR3 is made up of 20 amino acids, end residues included. This chain's CDR3 is CASSQGVLRARRLGDTEAFF.

The chain links TRBV19 to TRBJ2-1; D remains ambiguous. The V and J ends lost 4 bases and 2 bases respectively, with 6 bases between them. This CDR3 region has 13 residues. From germline, CDR1 is LNHDA and CDR2 SQIVND (reference sequence). CDR3 region: CASSTRAYNEQFF. The CDR3, as DNA: TGTGCCAGTAGTACCCGGGCCTACAATGAGCAGTTCTTC. Together with reference TRBV19 and TRBJ2-1, the CDR3 gives the full variable domain: DGGITQSPKYLFRKEGQNVTLSCEQNLNHDAMYWYRQDPGQGLRLIYYSQIVNDFQKGDIAEGYSVSREKKESFPLTVTSAQKNPTAFYLCASSTRAYNEQFFGPGTRLTVL.

CDR3: CAWSVPGGGLTQYF. The CDR3, as DNA: TGTGCCTGGAGTGTCCCTGGTGGGGGGTTGACCCAGTACTTC. The V gene is TRBV30, the J gene TRBJ2-5; TRBD2 is a possible D gene (6 bases). The CDR3 is 14 residues long. Germline loops: CDR1 GTSNPN, CDR2 SVGIG (reference sequence). Trimming took 0 bases from V and 7 from J, leaving 15 bases between them.

The J gene is TRBJ1-6, the V gene TRBV7-2; perhaps TRBD1 as D (5 bases). CDR1 SGHTA and CDR2 FQGNSA come from the germline V gene. The V and J ends lost 5 bases and 17 bases respectively, with 16 bases between them. This CDR3 comprises 12 residues. This CDR3 is CASSPPGQQVHF. The CDR3 DNA sequence: TGTGCCAGCAGCCCCCCGGGGCAGCAGGTCCACTTT. The full variable domain, completed using reference TRBV7-2 and TRBJ1-6, is GAGVSQSPSNKVTEKGKDVELRCDPISGHTALYWYRQSLGQGLEFLIYFQGNSAPDKSGLPSDRFSAERTGGSVSTLTIQRTQQEDSAVYLCASSPPGQQVHFGNGTRLTVT.

This sequence joins TRBV7-9 and TRBJ1-2, with D uncertain. V dropped 5 bases and J dropped 0 bases, with 10 bases sitting between them. This CDR3 is built from 14 residues. CDR1 is SEHNR, CDR2 FQNEAQ, per germline (reference sequence). The CDR3 DNA reads as TGTGCCAGCAGCGGAGTAACAGCTAACTATGGCTACACCTTC. Its translation is CASSGVTANYGYTF. Supplemented by reference TRBV7-9 and TRBJ1-2, the full variable domain reads DTGVSQNPRHKITKRGQNVTFRCDPISEHNRLYWYRQTLGQGPEFLTYFQNEAQLEKSRLLSDRFSAERPKGSFSTLEIQRTEQGDSAMYLCASSGVTANYGYTFGSGTRLTVV.

V gene TRBV5-4 combines with J gene TRBJ2-1, with a weak D call TRBD2 (5 bases). Trimming stripped 2 bases from V and 3 bases from J, with 9 bases between. This CDR3 contains 14 residues. Germline-derived CDR1 and CDR2 are SGHNT and YYREEE (reference sequence). CDR3 nucleotide sequence: TGTGCCAGCAGCTTTTCGGGGTACTACAATGAGCAGTTCTTC. Protein sequence: CASSFSGYYNEQFF.

The CDR3 DNA follows: TGTGCCAGCAGCTTGGGACGTGGAAACACCATATATTTT. Translation gives CASSLGRGNTIYF. The rearrangement joins TRBV5-5 to TRBJ1-3; no reliable D call. The CDR3 sequence is 13 residues long. Trimming took 0 bases from V and 3 from J, leaving 4 bases between them. Germline loops: CDR1 SGHKS, CDR2 YYEKEE (reference sequence). Based on the CDR3 plus reference TRBV5-5 and TRBJ1-3, the full variable domain is DAGVTQSPTHLIKTRGQQVTLRCSPISGHKSVSWYQQVLGQGPQFIFQYYEKEERGRGNFPDRFSARQFPNYSSELNVNALLLGDSALYLCASSLGRGNTIYFGEGSWLTVV.

The rearrangement links TRBV7-9 to TRBJ1-5; D is ambiguous. Trimming cost V 1 base and J 2 bases, with 6 bases left between them. Per germline, CDR1 SEHNR and CDR2 FQNEAQ (reference sequence). The CDR3 length is 14 residues. The CDR3 spells CASSLVGGNQPQHF. DNA for the CDR3: TGTGCCAGCAGCTTAGTTGGTGGCAATCAGCCCCAGCATTTT.

The V gene is TRBV4-1, the J gene TRBJ1-2; D is perhaps TRBD1 (5 bases). With 1 base removed from V and 1 base from J, the gap between germline ends came to 7 bases. The CDR3 runs 14 residues. Germline V gives CDR1 MGHRA, CDR2 YSYEKL. CDR3 nucleotides: TGCGCCAGCAGCCAAGCAGGGAATAACTATGGCTACACCTTC. This codes for CASSQAGNNYGYTF.

The CDR3 sequence: CASSRQVAGGYEQYF. CDR3 sequence (DNA): TGCGCCAGCAGCCGCCAAGTGGCGGGGGGGTACGAGCAGTACTTC. The gene calls are TRBV4-1 and TRBJ2-7, with 9 positions matching TRBD2. Germline V gene sequence: CDR1 MGHRA, CDR2 YSYEKL. The V gene end was trimmed by 4 bases and the J gene end by 4 bases; junction bases not matched to a gene: 8. The CDR3 sequence is 15 residues long.

The rearrangement joins TRBV6-5 to TRBJ1-5; D possibly corresponds to TRBD1 (5 bases). CDR1 is MNHEY, CDR2 SVGAGI, per germline. V was cut by 5 bases and J by 7 bases, with 15 bases left in between. The CDR3 is 14 amino acids. CDR3 nucleotide sequence: TGTGCCAGCAGTACCACAGGAAACTCCCAGCCCCAGCATTTT. Protein: CASSTTGNSQPQHF.

This chain uses TRBV29-1 with TRBJ2-4, with TRBD1 identical over 8 bases. The CDR3 contains 12 residues. Trimming at V came to 6 bases and at J to 6 bases, leaving 4 bases not matched to a gene. The germline CDR1 and CDR2 sequences are SQVTM and ANQGSEA. CDR3 region: CSVQGTGNIQYF. CDR3 sequence (DNA): TGCAGCGTCCAGGGGACAGGAAACATTCAGTACTTC. Combining the CDR3 with reference TRBV29-1 and TRBJ2-4 gives the whole variable domain SAVISQKPSRDICQRGTSLTIQCQVDSQVTMMFWYRQQPGQSLTLIATANQGSEATYESGFVIDKFPISRPNLTFSTLTVSNMSPEDSSIYLCSVQGTGNIQYFGAGTRLSVL.

The chain couples TRBV3-1 (or the pseudogene TRBV3-2) to TRBJ1-2, with D maybe TRBD1 (6 bases). Germline V gives CDR1 LGHDT, CDR2 YNNKEL (reference sequence). The germline V and J ends were trimmed by 1 base and 4 bases, with 10 bases remaining between them. CDR3 length equals 14 residues. CDR3 loop: CASSQVGQFYGYTF. CDR3 nucleotides: TGTGCCAGCAGCCAAGTCGGACAGTTCTATGGCTACACCTTC.

The chain joins TRBV7-8 to TRBJ2-3; tentatively, D is TRBD1 or TRBD2 (5 bases each). CDR1 SGHVS and CDR2 FQNEAQ come from the germline V gene. The length of the CDR3 is 14 residues. The germline V and J ends were trimmed by 4 bases and 3 bases, with 11 bases remaining between them. Written as DNA, the CDR3 is TGTGCCAGCAGCTCCACGTGGGGGACAGATACGCAGTATTTT. It specifies CASSSTWGTDTQYF.

This clone was picked up one time. The chain couples TRBV9 to TRBJ2-3, with TRBD1 identical over 11 bases. This CDR3 has 16 residues. V shed 3 bases and J 3 bases; nucleotides not matched to a gene: 6. The germline CDR1 and CDR2 sequences are SGDLS and YYNGEE. The CDR3 spells CASSASGTGGTDTQYF. In DNA form, the CDR3 reads TGTGCCAGCAGCGCCTCCGGGACAGGGGGGACAGATACGCAGTATTTT.

This clone appeared a single time. V and J are TRBV5-1 and TRBJ2-6, with 9 positions matching TRBD1. Germline V lookup: CDR1 SGHRS, CDR2 YFSETQ. The J segment lost 2 bases and the V segment lost 4 bases, leaving 4 bases of the junction unmatched. This CDR3 has 16 residues. The CDR3 DNA reads as TGCGCCAGCAGCGCGGACAGGGGTGCTGGGGCCAACGTCCTGACTTTC. This translates into CASSADRGAGANVLTF.

The chain carries TRBV3-1 (or the pseudogene TRBV3-2) and TRBJ2-7; D is perhaps TRBD2 (6 bases). The CDR3 runs 14 residues. Trimming pared 2 bases from V and 1 base from J, leaving 9 bases between. Germline V lookup: CDR1 LGHDT, CDR2 YNNKEL (reference sequence). The CDR3 nucleotides are TGTGCCAGCAGCCAACACGGGGGATCCTACGAGCAGTACTTC. Protein product: CASSQHGGSYEQYF.

The chain couples TRBV7-2 to TRBJ2-2; D unresolved. The CDR3 runs 14 residues. Germline CDR1 and CDR2: SGHTA and FQGNSA. V lost 3 bases and J lost 1, with 6 bases in between. CDR3 bases: TGTGCCAGCAGCTTCCTCTTGAACACCGGGGAGCTGTTTTTT. Encoded protein: CASSFLLNTGELFF.

This chain uses TRBV6-5 with TRBJ1-6, with a weak D call TRBD1 (6 bases). Germline values: CDR1 MNHEY, CDR2 SVGAGI. The CDR3 has 15 amino acids. Trimming cost V 0 bases and J 10 bases, with 13 bases left between them. The CDR3 sequence is CASSYSQGSKSPLHF. CDR3 DNA sequence: TGTGCCAGCAGTTACTCCCAGGGGTCCAAATCACCCCTCCACTTT.

V usage is TRBV19 and J usage is TRBJ1-1, with D perhaps TRBD1 (5 bases). The V gene lost 2 bases and the J gene lost 6 bases, with 13 bases spanning the gap. This CDR3 is built from 14 residues. Germline CDR1 and CDR2: LNHDA and SQIVND (reference sequence). The CDR3 nucleotides are TGTGCCAGTAGTATAAGTGGGCAGGGTTCTGAAGCTTTCTTT. Translation: CASSISGQGSEAFF.

This clone turned up a few times. The chain uses TRBV6-5 and TRBJ1-4; TRBD1 matches at 7 bases. CDR1 is MNHEY, CDR2 SVGAGI, per germline. The CDR3 has 13 amino acids. J gave up 6 bases and V 2 bases, and 0 bases lay outside the gene matches. This chain's CDR3 is CASSYRGHEKLFF. The CDR3 nucleotides read TGTGCCAGCAGTTACAGGGGGCATGAAAAACTGTTTTTT.

The chain employs TRBV9 and TRBJ2-1; D might be TRBD2 (6 bases). The CDR3 spans 16 residues. V was clipped by 4 bases and J by 1 base, with 15 bases between them. Germline V CDR1 and CDR2: SGDLS, YYNGEE. The CDR3: CASSPRDRGSYNEQFF. DNA for the CDR3: TGTGCCAGCAGCCCGCGGGACCGAGGGTCCTACAATGAGCAGTTCTTC.

The rearrangement joins TRBV29-1 to TRBJ1-3; the D gene is possibly TRBD1 (5 bases). The CDR3 loop spans 13 amino acids. Trimming shortened V by 4 bases and J by 0 bases, and 7 bases separated the two germline ends. Looked up from germline, CDR1 is SQVTM and CDR2 is ANQGSEA. The DNA for the CDR3 is TGCAGCGTTGCAGGGAGCTCTGGAAACACCATATATTTT. Translated, it gives CSVAGSSGNTIYF.